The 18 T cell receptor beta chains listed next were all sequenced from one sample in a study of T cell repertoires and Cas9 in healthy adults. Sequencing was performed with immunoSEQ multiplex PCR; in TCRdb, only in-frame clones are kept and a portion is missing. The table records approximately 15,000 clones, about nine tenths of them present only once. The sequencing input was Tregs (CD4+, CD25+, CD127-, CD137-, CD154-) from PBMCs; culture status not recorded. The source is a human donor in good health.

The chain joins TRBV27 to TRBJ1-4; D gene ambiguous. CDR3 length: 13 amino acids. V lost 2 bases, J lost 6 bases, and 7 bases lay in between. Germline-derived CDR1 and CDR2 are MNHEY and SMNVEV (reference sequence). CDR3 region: CASSLIGDEKLFF. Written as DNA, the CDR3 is TGTGCCAGCAGTTTAATTGGGGATGAAAAACTGTTTTTT.

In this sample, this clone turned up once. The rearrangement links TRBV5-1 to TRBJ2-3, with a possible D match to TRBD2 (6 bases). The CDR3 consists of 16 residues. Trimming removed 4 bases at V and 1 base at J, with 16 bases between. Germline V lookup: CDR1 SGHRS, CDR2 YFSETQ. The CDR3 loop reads CASSPLGGRRTDTQYF. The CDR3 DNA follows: TGCGCCAGCAGCCCCCTTGGGGGGAGGCGCACAGATACGCAGTATTTT. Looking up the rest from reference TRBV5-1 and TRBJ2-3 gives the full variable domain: KAGVTQTPRYLIKTRGQQVTLSCSPISGHRSVSWYQQTPGQGLQFLFEYFSETQRNKGNFPGRFSGRQFSNSRSEMNVSTLELGDSALYLCASSPLGGRRTDTQYFGPGTRLTVL.

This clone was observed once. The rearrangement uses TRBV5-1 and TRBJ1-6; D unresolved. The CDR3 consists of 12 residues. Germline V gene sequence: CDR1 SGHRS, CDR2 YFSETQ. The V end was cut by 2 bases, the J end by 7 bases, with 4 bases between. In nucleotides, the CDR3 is TGCGCCAGCAGCTTCGGGAATTCACCCCTCCACTTT. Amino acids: CASSFGNSPLHF.

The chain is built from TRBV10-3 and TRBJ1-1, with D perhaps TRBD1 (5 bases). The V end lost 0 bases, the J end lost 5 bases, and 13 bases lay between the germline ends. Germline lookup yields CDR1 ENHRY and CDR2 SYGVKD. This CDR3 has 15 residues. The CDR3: CAISESTRGRTEAFF. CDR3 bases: TGTGCCATCAGTGAGTCGACGAGGGGTCGGACTGAAGCTTTCTTT.

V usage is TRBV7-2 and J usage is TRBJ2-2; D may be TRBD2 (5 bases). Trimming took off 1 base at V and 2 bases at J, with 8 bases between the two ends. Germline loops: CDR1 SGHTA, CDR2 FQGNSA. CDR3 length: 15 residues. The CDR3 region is CASSLVLANTGELFF. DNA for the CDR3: TGTGCCAGCAGCTTAGTTCTAGCTAACACCGGGGAGCTGTTTTTT.

In DNA, the CDR3 is TGTGCCAGCAGCCGCAGACAGGCAGCGGTGTCACCCCTCCACTTT. Amino acid sequence: CASSRRQAAVSPLHF. The rearrangement uses TRBV28 and TRBJ1-6; TRBD1 is a possible D gene (6 bases). The CDR3 contains 15 residues. Germline V gives CDR1 MDHEN, CDR2 SYDVKM. V was clipped by 6 bases and J by 10 bases, with 19 bases between them.

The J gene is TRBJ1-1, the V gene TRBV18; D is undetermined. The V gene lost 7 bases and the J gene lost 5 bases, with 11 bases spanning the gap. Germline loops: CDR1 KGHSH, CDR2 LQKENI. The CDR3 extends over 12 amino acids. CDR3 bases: TGTGCCAGCTTGCCAGCTCAGACTGAAGCTTTCTTT. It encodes CASLPAQTEAFF.

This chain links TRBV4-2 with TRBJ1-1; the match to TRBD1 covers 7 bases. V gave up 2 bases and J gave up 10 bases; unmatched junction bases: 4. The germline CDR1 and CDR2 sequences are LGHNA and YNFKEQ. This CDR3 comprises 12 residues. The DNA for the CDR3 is TGTGCCAGCAGCCAATTCGCAGGGGGAGCTTTCTTT. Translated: CASSQFAGGAFF.

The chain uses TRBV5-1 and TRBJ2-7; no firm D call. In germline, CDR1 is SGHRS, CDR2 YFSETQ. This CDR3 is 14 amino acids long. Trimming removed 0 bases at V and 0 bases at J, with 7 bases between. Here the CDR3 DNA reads TGCGCCAGCAGCTTGGTCGGCAGCTCCTACGAGCAGTACTTC. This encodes CASSLVGSSYEQYF. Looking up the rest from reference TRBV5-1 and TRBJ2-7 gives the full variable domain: KAGVTQTPRYLIKTRGQQVTLSCSPISGHRSVSWYQQTPGQGLQFLFEYFSETQRNKGNFPGRFSGRQFSNSRSEMNVSTLELGDSALYLCASSLVGSSYEQYFGPGTRLTVT.

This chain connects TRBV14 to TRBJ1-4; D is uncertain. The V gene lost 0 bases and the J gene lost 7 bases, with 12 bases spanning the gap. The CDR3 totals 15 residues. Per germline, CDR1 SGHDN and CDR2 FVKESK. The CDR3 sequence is CASSQDSISGEKLFF. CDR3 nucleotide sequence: TGTGCCAGCAGCCAAGATTCTATAAGCGGTGAAAAACTGTTTTTT.

CDR3 DNA: TGTGCCAGCACGGGGGGAGGGGTCGCTGAAGCTTTCTTT. Protein sequence: CASTGGGVAEAFF. V gene TRBV28 combines with J gene TRBJ1-1, with D tentatively TRBD1 (5 bases). CDR1 and CDR2 (germline): MDHEN, SYDVKM. The CDR3 has 13 amino acids. V was trimmed by 7 bases and J by 6 bases, leaving 15 bases between them.

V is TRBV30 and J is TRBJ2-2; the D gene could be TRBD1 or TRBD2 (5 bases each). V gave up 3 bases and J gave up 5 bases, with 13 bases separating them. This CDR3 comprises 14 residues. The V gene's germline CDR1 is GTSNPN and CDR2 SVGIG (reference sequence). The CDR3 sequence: CAWRGVPRTGELFF. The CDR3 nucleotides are TGTGCCTGGAGGGGGGTCCCCCGTACCGGGGAGCTGTTTTTT.

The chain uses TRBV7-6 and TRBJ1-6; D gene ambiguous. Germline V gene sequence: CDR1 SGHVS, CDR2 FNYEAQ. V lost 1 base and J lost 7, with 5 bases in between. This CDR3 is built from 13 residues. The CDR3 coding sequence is TGTGCCAGCAGCTTAGTATCCAATTCACCCCTCCACTTT. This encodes CASSLVSNSPLHF.

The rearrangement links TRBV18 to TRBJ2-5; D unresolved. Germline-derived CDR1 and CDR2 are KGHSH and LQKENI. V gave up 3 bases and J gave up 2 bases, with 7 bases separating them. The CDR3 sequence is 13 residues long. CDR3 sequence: CASSPGSQETQYF. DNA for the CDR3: TGTGCCAGCTCACCCGGATCTCAAGAGACCCAGTACTTC.

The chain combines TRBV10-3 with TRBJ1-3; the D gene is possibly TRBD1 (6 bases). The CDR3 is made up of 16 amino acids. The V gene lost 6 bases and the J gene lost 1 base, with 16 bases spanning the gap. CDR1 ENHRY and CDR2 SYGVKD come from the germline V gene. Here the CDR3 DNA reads TGTGCCATCAGGTCCGCGGGGGGCGAATCTGGAAACACCATATATTTT. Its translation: CAIRSAGGESGNTIYF.

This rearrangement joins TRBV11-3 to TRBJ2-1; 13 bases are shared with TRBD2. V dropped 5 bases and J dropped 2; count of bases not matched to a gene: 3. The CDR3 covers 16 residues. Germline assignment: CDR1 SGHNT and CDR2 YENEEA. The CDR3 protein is CASSIGTSGAYNEQFF. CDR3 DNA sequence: TGTGCCAGCAGCATAGGGACTAGCGGGGCCTACAATGAGCAGTTCTTC. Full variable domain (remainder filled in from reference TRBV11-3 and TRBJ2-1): EAGVVQSPRYKIIEKKQPVAFWCNPISGHNTLYWYLQNLGQGPELLIRYENEEAVDDSQLPKDRFSAERLKGVDSTLKIQPAELGDSAVYLCASSIGTSGAYNEQFFGPGTRLTVL.

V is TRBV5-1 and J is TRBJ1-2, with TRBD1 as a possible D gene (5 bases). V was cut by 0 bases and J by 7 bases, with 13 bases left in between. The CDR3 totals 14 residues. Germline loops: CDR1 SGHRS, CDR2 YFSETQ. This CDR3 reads CASSLGGELSGYTF. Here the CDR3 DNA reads TGCGCCAGCAGCTTGGGGGGCGAACTGAGTGGCTACACCTTC.

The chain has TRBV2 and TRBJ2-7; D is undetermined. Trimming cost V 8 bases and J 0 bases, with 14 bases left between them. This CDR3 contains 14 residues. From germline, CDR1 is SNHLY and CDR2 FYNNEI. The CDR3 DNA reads TGTGCCAGCGCGACCGATCCTAACTCCTACGAGCAGTACTTC. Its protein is CASATDPNSYEQYF.